The 7 T cell receptor beta chains reported below all come from one sample, sequenced in a study of T cells after yellow fever vaccination (dated by TCRdb to about 2019). The library was built by means of 5' RACE. The sample was run on an Illumina HiSeq 2500. The public reads were reanalyzed by TCRdb: fastp trimming at Q25, MiXCR alignment, in-frame beta chains only. Rows are combined by CDR3 protein, so each entry shows the most common genes and DNA. Here the sample has 450,000 to 650,000 distinct CDR3 sequences; roughly 12% occur a single time. 11% to 15% of the sample rests with the top ten. Reading the label with the study, this specimen's treatment or condition is: live attenuated yellow fever vaccine strain. Material: PBMCs, obtained on the day of the yellow fever booster vaccination. All receptors come from a man aged 25 to 45 who received the YFV17D yellow fever vaccine.

The chain uses TRBV20-1 and TRBJ2-1; 8 positions match TRBD2. V gave up 1 base and J gave up 0 bases; unmatched junction bases: 5. Germline V gives CDR1 DFQATT, CDR2 SNEGSKA (reference sequence). The CDR3 runs 16 residues. CDR3 DNA sequence: TGCAGTGCTAGAGGTACTAGCGGTCTCTCCTACAATGAGCAGTTCTTC. Its protein is CSARGTSGLSYNEQFF.

This clonotype was observed at least ten times. The chain carries TRBV29-1 and TRBJ2-3, with 7 positions matching TRBD2. The germline V gene has CDR1 SQVTM and CDR2 ANQGSEA. CDR3 length: 13 residues. The junction had 4 bases not matched to a gene; V was cut back by 7 bases and J by 0 bases. CDR3 nucleotide sequence: TGCAGCGGTAGTAGCGGGAGCACAGATACGCAGTATTTT. Its protein is CSGSSGSTDTQYF.

The chain couples TRBV29-1 to TRBJ1-1; 9 nucleotides match TRBD1. CDR3 length: 14 amino acids. The ends lost 3 bases at V and 1 base at J; junction bases unmatched: 3. The germline V gene has CDR1 SQVTM and CDR2 ANQGSEA. As DNA, the CDR3 is TGCAGCGTTGAGGGGACAGGGAAGAACACTGAAGCTTTCTTT. It codes for CSVEGTGKNTEAFF.

This clonotype was recorded a few times. The genes are TRBV10-3 and TRBJ2-1; no definite D call. CDR3 length: 12 residues. Germline lookup yields CDR1 ENHRY and CDR2 SYGVKD. Between the trimmed V and J ends, which lost 6 bases and 7 bases, there was a span of 10 bases. Written as DNA, the CDR3 is TGTGCCATCAGCCCGATTGGGAATGAGCAGTTCTTC. Amino acid sequence: CAISPIGNEQFF.

This clonotype was counted only a few times. The chain uses TRBV7-9 and TRBJ1-1; D call uncertain. The CDR3 is 13 residues long. Germline V gene lookup returns CDR1 SEHNR and CDR2 FQNEAQ (reference sequence). V was clipped by 1 base and J by 5 bases, with 8 bases between them. CDR3 sequence (DNA): TGTGCCAGCAGCTTAGTCGGGGAGACTGAAGCTTTCTTT. Translated: CASSLVGETEAFF.

The chain has TRBV6-5 and TRBJ2-7, with D possibly matching TRBD2 (6 bases). The ends were cut back, 4 bases at V and 6 bases at J, with 13 bases in the middle. The CDR3 runs to 13 residues. Germline V CDR1 and CDR2: MNHEY, SVGAGI. The CDR3 sequence: CASSSAGGVEQYF. CDR3 coding DNA: TGTGCCAGCAGTTCCGCCGGGGGAGTCGAGCAGTACTTC.

The V call is TRBV5-5, the J call TRBJ2-2, with TRBD2 identical over 8 bases. The V gene end was trimmed by 7 bases and the J gene end by 0 bases; junction bases not matched to a gene: 2. CDR1 SGHKS and CDR2 YYEKEE come from the germline V gene (reference sequence). There are 14 residues in the CDR3. CDR3 bases: TGTGCCAGCGCGGGGGGTCCGAACACCGGGGAGCTGTTTTTT. Protein product: CASAGGPNTGELFF. Full variable domain (remainder filled in from reference TRBV5-5 and TRBJ2-2): DAGVTQSPTHLIKTRGQQVTLRCSPISGHKSVSWYQQVLGQGPQFIFQYYEKEERGRGNFPDRFSARQFPNYSSELNVNALLLGDSALYLCASAGGPNTGELFFGEGSRLTVL.